This TCR beta chain was recovered during a study of T cells after yellow fever vaccination (dated by TCRdb to about 2019). With respect to the entire study: The SMART-Seq v4 Ultra Low Input RNA kit was used to prepare libraries from fractions with low cell numbers. To follow T-cell clones before and after both primary and booster YFV17D yellow fever vaccination, bulk TCR alpha and beta repertoires underwent longitudinal sequencing. The cohort comprised two healthy male donors, one aged 18 to 30 and one aged 30 to 40 years. Blood was collected at multiple timepoints before and after primary and secondary immunization, and bulk PBMC replicates and cell subsets were isolated.

This specimen's treatment or condition label, per the study, means: live attenuated yellow fever vaccine strain. PBMCs were isolated from peripheral blood using a standard Ficoll-Paque protocol. CD4 and CD8 T-cell fractions were isolated with Dynabeads CD4 and CD8 positive selection kits. RNA was extracted with TriZol from bulk PBMCs, CD4 and CD8 fractions, and dextramer-positive and dextramer-negative fractions. TCR cDNA was synthesized by 5'RACE template switching, which introduced a universal primer site and unique molecular identifiers. Priming of cDNA synthesis was performed from both the TCR alpha and TCR beta constant segments. Libraries were amplified in two PCR steps, with sample barcodes and sequencing adapters added in the second step. Sequencing of the libraries was done on either Illumina HiSeq 2500 (2x100 bp) or NovaSeq (2x150 bp). Processing in the source paper ran as follows. MIGEC handled demultiplexing of reads and collapsing into UMI consensus sequences, while MiXCR performed V(D)J alignment. Using edgeR on replicate PBMC samples, clonotypes were called vaccine-responding if FDR was below 0.01 and the log2 fold change was above 5 up to day 15. CD4 or CD8 identity was assigned to each bulk clonotype according to whether the clonotype was present at higher abundance in the sequenced CD4 repertoire or the sequenced CD8 repertoire. Using fastp at Q25 and MiXCR, TCRdb reprocessed the public reads and kept productive beta chains. CDR3 protein duplicates are merged, each entry listing the most common genes and DNA. These V and J calls rely on TCRdb rather than the paper's analysis. Within this sample are about 160,000 distinct CDR3 sequences, with around 7.2% of them counted one time only. The top ten clones comprise roughly 2.5% of the sample.

Study-wide conclusions, independent of this receptor: Because only two donors were included in the study, the extent to which the findings can be generalized is limited. A small fraction of clonotypes appeared in both the CD4 and CD8 compartments, likely as a result of convergent recombination. The secondary T-cell response was weaker than the primary response but faster, peaking on day 5 instead of day 15. Most clones expanded after primary vaccination were re-detected after the booster (about 96% of CD4 and around 88% of CD8), suggesting broad memory maintenance. Computational filtering was needed because FACS-sorted repertoires could contain abundant contaminating clonotypes from the bulk population.

Measured from the cysteine to the phenylalanine, the CDR3 is 14 residues long. Only CDR3 DNA is held: 42 bases, read in frame from base 1. V is cut by 1 base and J by 1 base, and the space between the germline ends is 8 bases. As encoded in the germline V gene (reference sequence), CDR1 is SEHNR while CDR2 is FQNEAQ. This clonotype has more than one count but fewer than ten. Its antigen remains undetermined. No quality values exist for individual bases; no much larger clone is one base distant. This TCR derives from a man aged 18-30 years who received the YFV17D yellow fever vaccine. The chain employs TRBV7-9 and TRBJ2-7, with no confident D gene call. The specimen comprised CD4+ T cells sorted from PBMCs, sampled less than 6 days after the first yellow fever vaccination. The CDR3 here reads CASSLVGISYEQYF. The DNA is TGTGCCAGCAGCTTAGTGGGGATATCCTACGAGCAGTACTTC.